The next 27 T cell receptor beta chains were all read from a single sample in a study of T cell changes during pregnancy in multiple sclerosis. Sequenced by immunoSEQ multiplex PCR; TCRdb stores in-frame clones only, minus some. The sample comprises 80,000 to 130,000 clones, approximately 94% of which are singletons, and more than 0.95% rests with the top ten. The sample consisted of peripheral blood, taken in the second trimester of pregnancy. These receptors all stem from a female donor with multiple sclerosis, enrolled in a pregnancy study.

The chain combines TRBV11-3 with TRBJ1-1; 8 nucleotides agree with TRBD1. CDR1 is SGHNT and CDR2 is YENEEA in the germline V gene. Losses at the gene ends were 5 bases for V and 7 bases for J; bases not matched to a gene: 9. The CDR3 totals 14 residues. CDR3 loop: CASSPGWTGSEAFF. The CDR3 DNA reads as TGTGCCAGCAGCCCTGGGTGGACAGGGAGTGAAGCTTTCTTT.

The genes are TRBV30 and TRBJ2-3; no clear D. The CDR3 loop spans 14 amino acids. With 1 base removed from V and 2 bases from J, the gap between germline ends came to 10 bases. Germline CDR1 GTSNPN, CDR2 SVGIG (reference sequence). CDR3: CAWSEPRNTDTQYF. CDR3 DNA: TGTGCCTGGAGTGAACCCAGGAACACAGATACGCAGTATTTT.

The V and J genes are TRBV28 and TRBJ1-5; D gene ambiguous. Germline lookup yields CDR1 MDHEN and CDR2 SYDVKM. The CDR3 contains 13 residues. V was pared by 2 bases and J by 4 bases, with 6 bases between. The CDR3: CASSLTGNQPQHF. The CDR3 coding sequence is TGTGCCAGCAGTTTAACGGGGAATCAGCCCCAGCATTTT.

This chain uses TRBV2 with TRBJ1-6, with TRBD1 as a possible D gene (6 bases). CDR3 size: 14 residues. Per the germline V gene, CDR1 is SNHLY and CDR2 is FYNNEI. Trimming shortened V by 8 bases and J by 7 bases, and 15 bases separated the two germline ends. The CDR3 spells CASPTGNPNSPLHF. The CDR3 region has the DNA TGTGCCAGCCCAACAGGGAATCCGAATTCACCCCTCCACTTT.

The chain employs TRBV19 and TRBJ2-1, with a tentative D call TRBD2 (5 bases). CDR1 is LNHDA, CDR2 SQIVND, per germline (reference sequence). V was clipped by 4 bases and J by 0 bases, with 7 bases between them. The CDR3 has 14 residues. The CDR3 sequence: CASSKGSSYNEQFF. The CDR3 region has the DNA TGTGCCAGTAGTAAAGGGAGCTCCTACAATGAGCAGTTCTTC.

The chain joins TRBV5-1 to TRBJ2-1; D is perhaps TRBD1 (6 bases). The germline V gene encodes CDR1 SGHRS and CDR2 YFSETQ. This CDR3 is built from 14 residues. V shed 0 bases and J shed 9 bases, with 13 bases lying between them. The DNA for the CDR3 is TGCGCCAGCAGCTTGGTGGGGGCGGTGGGTGAGCAGTTCTTC. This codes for CASSLVGAVGEQFF.

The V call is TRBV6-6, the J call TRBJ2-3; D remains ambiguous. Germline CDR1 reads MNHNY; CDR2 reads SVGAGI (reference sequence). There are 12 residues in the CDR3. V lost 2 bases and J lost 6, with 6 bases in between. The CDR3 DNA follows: TGTGCCAGCAGTTACCTTCGGGATACGCAGTATTTT. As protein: CASSYLRDTQYF.

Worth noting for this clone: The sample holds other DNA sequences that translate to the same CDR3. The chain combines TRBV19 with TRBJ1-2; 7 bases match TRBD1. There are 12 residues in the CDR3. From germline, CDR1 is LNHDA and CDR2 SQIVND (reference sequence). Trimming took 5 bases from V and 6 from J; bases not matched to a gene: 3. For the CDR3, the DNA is TGTGCCAGTAGTTTAACAGGGGATGGCTACACCTTC. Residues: CASSLTGDGYTF. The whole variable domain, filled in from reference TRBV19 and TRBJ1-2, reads DGGITQSPKYLFRKEGQNVTLSCEQNLNHDAMYWYRQDPGQGLRLIYYSQIVNDFQKGDIAEGYSVSREKKESFPLTVTSAQKNPTAFYLCASSLTGDGYTFGSGTRLTVV.

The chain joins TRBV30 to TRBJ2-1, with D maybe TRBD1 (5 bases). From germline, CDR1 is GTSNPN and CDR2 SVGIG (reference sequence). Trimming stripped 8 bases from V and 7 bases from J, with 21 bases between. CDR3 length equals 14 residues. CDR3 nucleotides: TGTGCCCAGATGAAGGGGCCCTTTGGGAATGAGCAGTTCTTC. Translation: CAQMKGPFGNEQFF.

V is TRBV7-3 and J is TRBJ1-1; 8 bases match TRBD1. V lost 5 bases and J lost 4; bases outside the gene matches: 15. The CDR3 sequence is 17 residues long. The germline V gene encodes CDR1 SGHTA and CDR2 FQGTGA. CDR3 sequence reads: CASSIKSGTGDTTEAFF. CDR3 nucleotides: TGTGCCAGCAGCATTAAATCCGGGACAGGAGATACCACTGAAGCTTTCTTT.

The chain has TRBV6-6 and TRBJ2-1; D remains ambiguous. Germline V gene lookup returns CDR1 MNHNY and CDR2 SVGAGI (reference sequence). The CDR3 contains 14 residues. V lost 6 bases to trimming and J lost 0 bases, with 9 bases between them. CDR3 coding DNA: TGTGCCAGCAGCTACAGCCTCTCCTACAATGAGCAGTTCTTC. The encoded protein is CASSYSLSYNEQFF.

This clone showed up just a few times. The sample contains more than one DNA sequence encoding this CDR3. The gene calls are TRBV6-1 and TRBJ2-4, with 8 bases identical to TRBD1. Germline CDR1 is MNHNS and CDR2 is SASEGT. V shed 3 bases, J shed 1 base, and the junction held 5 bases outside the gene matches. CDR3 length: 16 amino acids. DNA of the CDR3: TGTGCCAGCAGTGAGAGACAGGGGCTCGCCAAAAACATTCAGTACTTC. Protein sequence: CASSERQGLAKNIQYF.

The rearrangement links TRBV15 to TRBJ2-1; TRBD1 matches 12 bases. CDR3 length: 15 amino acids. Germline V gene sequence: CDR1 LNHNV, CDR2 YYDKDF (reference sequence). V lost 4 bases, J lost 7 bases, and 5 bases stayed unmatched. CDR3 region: CATSIRDRGQNEQFF. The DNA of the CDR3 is TGTGCCACCAGCATCCGGGACAGGGGGCAGAATGAGCAGTTCTTC.

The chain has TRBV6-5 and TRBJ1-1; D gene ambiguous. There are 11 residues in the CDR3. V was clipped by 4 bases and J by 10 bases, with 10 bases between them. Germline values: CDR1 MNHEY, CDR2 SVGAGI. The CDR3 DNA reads TGTGCCAGCAGTTCCTCTGTGAGAGCTTTCTTT. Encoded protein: CASSSSVRAFF.

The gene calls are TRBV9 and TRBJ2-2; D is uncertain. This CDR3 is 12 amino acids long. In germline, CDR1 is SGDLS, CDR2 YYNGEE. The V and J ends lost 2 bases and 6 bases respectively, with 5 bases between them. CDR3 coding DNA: TGTGCCAGCAGCGTTTCCGCCGGGGAGCTGTTTTTT. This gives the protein CASSVSAGELFF.

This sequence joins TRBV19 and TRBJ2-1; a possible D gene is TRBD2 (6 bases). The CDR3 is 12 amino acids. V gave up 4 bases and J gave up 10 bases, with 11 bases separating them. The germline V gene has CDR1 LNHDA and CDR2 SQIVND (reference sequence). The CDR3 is CASSKGLPEQFF. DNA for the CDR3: TGTGCCAGTAGTAAGGGACTTCCAGAGCAGTTCTTC.

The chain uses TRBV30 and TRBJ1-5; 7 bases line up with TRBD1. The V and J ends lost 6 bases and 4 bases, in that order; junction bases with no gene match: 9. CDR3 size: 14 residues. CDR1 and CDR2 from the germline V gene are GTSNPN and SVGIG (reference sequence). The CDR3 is CACARSGGNQPQHF. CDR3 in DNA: TGTGCCTGTGCAAGATCAGGGGGGAATCAGCCCCAGCATTTT.

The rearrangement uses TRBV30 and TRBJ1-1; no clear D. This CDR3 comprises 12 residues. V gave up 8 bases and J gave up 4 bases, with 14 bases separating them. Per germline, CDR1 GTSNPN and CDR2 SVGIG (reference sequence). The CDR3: CAGGGRITEAFF. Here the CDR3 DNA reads TGTGCCGGAGGAGGACGGATCACTGAAGCTTTCTTT.

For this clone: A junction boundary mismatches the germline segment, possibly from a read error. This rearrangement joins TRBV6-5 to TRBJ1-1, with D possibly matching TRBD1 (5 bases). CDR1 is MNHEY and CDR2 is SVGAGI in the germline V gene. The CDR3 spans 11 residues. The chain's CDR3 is CASSPSPSGGF. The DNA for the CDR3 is TGTGCCAGCAGCCCCAGCCCGTCCGGGGGGTTT.

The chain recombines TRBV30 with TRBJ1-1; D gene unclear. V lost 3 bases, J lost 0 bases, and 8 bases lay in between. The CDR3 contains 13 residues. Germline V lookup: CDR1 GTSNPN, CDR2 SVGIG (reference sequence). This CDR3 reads CAWRASLNTEAFF. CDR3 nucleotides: TGTGCCTGGAGGGCCTCCCTGAACACTGAAGCTTTCTTT.

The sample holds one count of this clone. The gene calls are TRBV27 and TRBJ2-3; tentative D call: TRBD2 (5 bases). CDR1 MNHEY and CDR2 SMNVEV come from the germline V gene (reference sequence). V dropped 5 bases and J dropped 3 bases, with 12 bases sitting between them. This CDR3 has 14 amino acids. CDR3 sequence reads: CASSPLGRTDTQYF. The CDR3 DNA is TGTGCCAGCAGTCCCCTGGGGAGAACAGATACGCAGTATTTT.

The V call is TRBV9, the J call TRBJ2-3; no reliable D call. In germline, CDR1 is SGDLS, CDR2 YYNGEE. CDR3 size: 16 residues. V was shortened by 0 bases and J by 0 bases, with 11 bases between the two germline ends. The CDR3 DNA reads TGTGCCAGCAGCGTAGGGCTCATGACTAGCACAGATACGCAGTATTTT. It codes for CASSVGLMTSTDTQYF. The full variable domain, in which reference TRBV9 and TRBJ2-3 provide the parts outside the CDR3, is DSGVTQTPKHLITATGQRVTLRCSPRSGDLSVYWYQQSLDQGLQFLIQYYNGEERAKGNILERFSAQQFPDLHSELNLSSLELGDSALYFCASSVGLMTSTDTQYFGPGTRLTVL.

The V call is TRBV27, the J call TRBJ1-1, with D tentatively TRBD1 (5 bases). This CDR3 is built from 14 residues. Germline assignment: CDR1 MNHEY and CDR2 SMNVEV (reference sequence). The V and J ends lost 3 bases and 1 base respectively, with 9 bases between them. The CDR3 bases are TGTGCCAGCAGTTTTTTCAGGGAGAACACTGAAGCTTTCTTT. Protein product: CASSFFRENTEAFF.

Written as DNA, the CDR3 is TGTGCCAGTAGGAGGGACAGGGGTAATCAGCCCCAGCATTTT. Its translation is CASRRDRGNQPQHF. The chain employs TRBV2 and TRBJ1-5, with TRBD1 matching over 10 bases. This CDR3 has 14 residues. After removal of 9 bases from V and 4 bases from J, the junction contained 6 bases not matched to a gene. Germline V lookup: CDR1 SNHLY, CDR2 FYNNEI.

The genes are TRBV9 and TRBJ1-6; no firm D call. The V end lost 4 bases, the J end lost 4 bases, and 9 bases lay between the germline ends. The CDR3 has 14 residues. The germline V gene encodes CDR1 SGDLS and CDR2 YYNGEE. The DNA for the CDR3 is TGTGCCAGCAGCCCCGGACTGTATAATTCACCCCTCCACTTT. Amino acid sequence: CASSPGLYNSPLHF.

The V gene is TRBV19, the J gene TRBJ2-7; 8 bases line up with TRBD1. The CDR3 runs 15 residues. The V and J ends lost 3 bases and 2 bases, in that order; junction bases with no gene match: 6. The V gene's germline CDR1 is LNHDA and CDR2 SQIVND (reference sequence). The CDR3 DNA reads TGTGCCAGTAGTATTTCCGGGACAGGAGCCTACGAGCAGTACTTC. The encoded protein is CASSISGTGAYEQYF.

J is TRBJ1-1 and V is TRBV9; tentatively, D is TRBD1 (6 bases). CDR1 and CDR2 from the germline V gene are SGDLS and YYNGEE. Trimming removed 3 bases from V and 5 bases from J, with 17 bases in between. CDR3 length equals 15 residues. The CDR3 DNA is TGTGCCAGCAGCGCCCAACAGGGCGGGAGGACTGAAGCTTTCTTT. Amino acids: CASSAQQGGRTEAFF.